Below are 3 T cell receptor beta chains sequenced from a single sample in a study of shared clonotypes between healthy human individuals. The assay was immunoSEQ multiplex PCR, and TCRdb's table has in-frame clones only and misses some. Of about 1.4 million clones listed, around 97% are singletons. Source material: naive CD4+ T cells sorted from blood. Sample subset: CD45RA+ positively selected. The source of these receptors is a man aged 25-45 years in good health.

This sequence joins TRBV5-1 and TRBJ2-7; D unclear. CDR3 size: 12 residues. Trimming stripped 1 base from V and 4 bases from J, with 6 bases between. Germline CDR1 SGHRS, CDR2 YFSETQ. The chain's CDR3 is CASSLYGYEQYF. The CDR3 DNA sequence: TGCGCCAGCAGCTTGTACGGGTACGAGCAGTACTTC.

J is TRBJ2-1 and V is TRBV19; 11 bases fit TRBD2. The V and J ends lost 6 bases and 6 bases, in that order; junction bases with no gene match: 4. The CDR3 consists of 14 residues. Germline CDR1 and CDR2: LNHDA and SQIVND (reference sequence). In DNA form, the CDR3 reads TGTGCCAGTAGCTTAGCGGGAGGGCCCAATGAGCAGTTCTTC. Its protein is CASSLAGGPNEQFF.

In this sample, this clone turned up once. The chain recombines TRBV21-1 with TRBJ1-4; TRBD1 is the table's D call and was not checked against the DNA. TRBV21-1 is recorded as a pseudogene. The CDR3 loop spans 14 amino acids. The CDR3 spells CASSGGTGEVKLFF. The CDR3 DNA reads TGTGCCAGCAGCGGAGGGACAGGGGAAGTGAAACTGTTTTTT.